The 22 T cell receptor beta chains below were found in one sample sequenced in a study of monozygotic twins with inflammatory bowel disease (dated by TCRdb to about 2019). Library construction relied on 5' RACE. The reads were generated on an Illumina HiSeq 2500. Through TCRdb reprocessing, the reads give one entry per CDR3 protein sequence; DNA is omitted. The sample's table covers roughly 330,000 distinct CDR3 sequences. Of the sample, roughly 2% is held by the ten largest clones. The sample comprised blood. The receptors come from a human donor with ulcerative colitis or Crohn's disease, or a healthy co-twin of an affected twin (not recorded which).

The CDR3 sequence: CASSLEGPFIEQYF. The rearrangement joins TRBV5-1 to TRBJ2-7; the TCRdb D gene call, TRBD1, has no DNA to confirm it. The germline V gene has CDR1 SGHRS and CDR2 YFSETQ. This CDR3 contains 14 residues.

The chain has TRBV20-1 and TRBJ2-4; TCRdb's assignment of TRBD2 cannot be checked, as there is no DNA. In germline, CDR1 is DFQATT, CDR2 SNEGSKA (reference sequence). The CDR3 extends over 17 amino acids. The CDR3 protein is CSARGTLAGVAKNIQYF.

The chain's CDR3 is CASSWVGSSTNEKLFF. V gene TRBV28 combines with J gene TRBJ1-4. Germline V gives CDR1 MDHEN, CDR2 SYDVKM. This CDR3 region has 16 residues. Variable domain in full (rest from reference TRBV28 and TRBJ1-4): DVKVTQSSRYLVKRTGEKVFLECVQDMDHENMFWYRQDPGLGLRLIYFSYDVKMKEKGDIPEGYSVSREKKERFSLILESASTNQTSMYLCASSWVGSSTNEKLFFGSGTQLSVL.

The chain joins TRBV28 to TRBJ2-3; TCRdb names TRBD2, which stays unverified in the absence of DNA. The CDR3 totals 15 residues. Germline assignment: CDR1 MDHEN and CDR2 SYDVKM. This CDR3 reads CASSSNRDVGDTQYF.

The chain is built from TRBV28 and TRBJ2-7. CDR3 length: 13 residues. Germline CDR1 and CDR2: MDHEN and SYDVKM. The CDR3 spells CASSLGFWDEQYF.

V usage is TRBV5-1 and J usage is TRBJ2-2; the TCRdb D gene call, TRBD1, has no DNA to confirm it. The CDR3 covers 17 residues. The germline V gene encodes CDR1 SGHRS and CDR2 YFSETQ. The CDR3 sequence: CASIATGGLVDTGELFF. The complete variable domain, with remaining parts taken from reference TRBV5-1 and TRBJ2-2, reads KAGVTQTPRYLIKTRGQQVTLSCSPISGHRSVSWYQQTPGQGLQFLFEYFSETQRNKGNFPGRFSGRQFSNSRSEMNVSTLELGDSALYLCASIATGGLVDTGELFFGEGSRLTVL.

The CDR3 reads CASSLAGMGGTEAFF. J is TRBJ1-1 and V is TRBV5-1; lacking DNA, the TRBD1 call made by TCRdb goes unchecked. Germline values: CDR1 SGHRS, CDR2 YFSETQ. CDR3 length: 15 amino acids. Full variable domain (remainder filled in from reference TRBV5-1 and TRBJ1-1): KAGVTQTPRYLIKTRGQQVTLSCSPISGHRSVSWYQQTPGQGLQFLFEYFSETQRNKGNFPGRFSGRQFSNSRSEMNVSTLELGDSALYLCASSLAGMGGTEAFFGQGTRLTVV.

The V and J genes are TRBV12-3 or TRBV12-4 and TRBJ2-7. The CDR3 contains 12 residues. The CDR3 reads CASSISTYEQYF.

V and J are TRBV11-2 and TRBJ2-7; TCRdb returns TRBD2, unconfirmable since there is no DNA. The CDR3 contains 15 residues. Per germline, CDR1 SGHAT and CDR2 FQNNGV. CDR3 residues: CASSYDLAGGREQYF.

The chain joins TRBV30 to TRBJ2-1; the D call from TCRdb, TRBD2, cannot be confirmed without DNA. The CDR3 contains 12 residues. The V gene's germline CDR1 is GTSNPN and CDR2 SVGIG (reference sequence). The CDR3: CAATSGEREQFF.

The V gene is TRBV7-8, the J gene TRBJ1-1; the TRBD1 assignment by TCRdb is unverifiable without DNA. The CDR3 runs to 15 residues. The V gene's germline CDR1 is SGHVS and CDR2 FQNEAQ. The chain's CDR3 is CASTPRQGRNTEAFF.

This chain links TRBV6-1 with TRBJ2-2; TCRdb names TRBD2, which stays unverified in the absence of DNA. The CDR3 totals 17 residues. Germline-derived CDR1 and CDR2 are MNHNS and SASEGT. The CDR3 protein is CASRPSGYTPNTGELFF.

The chain is built from TRBV5-6 and TRBJ2-3; TCRdb calls TRBD1, which cannot be checked without DNA. Germline V lookup: CDR1 SGHDT, CDR2 YYEEEE. There are 16 residues in the CDR3. The CDR3 here is CASSQARSARGDTQYF.

The genes are TRBV20-1 and TRBJ2-7; TCRdb returns TRBD2, unconfirmable since there is no DNA. This CDR3 spans 14 amino acids. Germline-derived CDR1 and CDR2 are DFQATT and SNEGSKA (reference sequence). CDR3 region: CSARGRTSPYEQYF.

V usage is TRBV2 and J usage is TRBJ2-7. CDR3 length: 11 amino acids. Germline CDR1 SNHLY, CDR2 FYNNEI. The CDR3 reads CASSERDKQYF.

The chain carries TRBV19 and TRBJ2-4. The CDR3 runs to 13 residues. Germline V gene sequence: CDR1 LNHDA, CDR2 SQIVND (reference sequence). This CDR3 reads CASSLTMENMQYF.

The V and J genes are TRBV20-1 and TRBJ2-1; TCRdb proposes TRBD2, but this gene call is untestable without DNA. The germline CDR1 and CDR2 sequences are DFQATT and SNEGSKA (reference sequence). This CDR3 has 14 amino acids. CDR3 in amino acids: CSAGEAGGSNEQFF.

This chain joins TRBV7-9 and TRBJ2-1; the D call of TRBD2 rests on TCRdb alone, since no DNA is present to check it. The length of the CDR3 is 15 residues. Germline V lookup: CDR1 SEHNR, CDR2 FQNEAQ (reference sequence). The CDR3 is CASSRGWAAYNEQFF.

The chain has TRBV7-9 and TRBJ2-4; TCRdb gives TRBD1 as the D gene, but with no DNA this cannot be confirmed. Germline values: CDR1 SEHNR, CDR2 FQNEAQ (reference sequence). The CDR3 consists of 15 residues. The CDR3 reads CASSPQGAAKNIQYF.

The chain combines TRBV12-3 or TRBV12-4 with TRBJ1-5; TCRdb gives TRBD1 as the D gene, but with no DNA this cannot be confirmed. The CDR3 has 14 residues. The CDR3 loop reads CASSLWDSNQPQHF.

V and J are TRBV19 and TRBJ1-1. Per the germline V gene, CDR1 is LNHDA and CDR2 is SQIVND (reference sequence). CDR3 length: 15 residues. This CDR3 reads CASSIRRPMNTEAFF.

V gene TRBV5-1 combines with J gene TRBJ1-2; checking the TCRdb D call of TRBD1 is not possible without DNA. This CDR3 spans 14 amino acids. Germline CDR1 is SGHRS and CDR2 is YFSETQ. The CDR3 spells CASSPGQDNYGYTF.